Detailed here is one T cell receptor (beta chain). Its target is unknown. This sample stems from a study of T cells in Graves' hyperthyroidism and ophthalmopathy. Study details: Peripheral blood was secured at the point of initial diagnosis, before any treatment.

The CDR3 regions of TCR beta were amplified from RNA transcripts. The HTBI primer set drove a first-round RT-PCR of the TCR CDR3. Each CDR3 protein gets one entry after TCRdb re-called the multiplex PCR reads with MiXCR. The repertoire holds about 460,000 distinct CDR3 sequences, with roughly 23% as singletons. Germline V gene data show CDR1 as MNHNS and CDR2 as SASEGT. The ends were cut back, 10 bases at V and 4 bases at J, with 10 bases in the middle. CDR3 length: 11 amino acids. Study-level findings and limits: Blood also held most thyroid clonotypes expanded beyond 0.001.

This sequence joins TRBV6-1 and TRBJ1-1; no reliable D call. The sequence was collected from a woman in her sixties or seventies with Graves' ophthalmopathy. Sequenced material: blood. Here the CDR3 reads CATIGGTEAFF. The CDR3, as DNA: TGTGCCACCATTGGAGGCACTGAAGCTTTCTTT.